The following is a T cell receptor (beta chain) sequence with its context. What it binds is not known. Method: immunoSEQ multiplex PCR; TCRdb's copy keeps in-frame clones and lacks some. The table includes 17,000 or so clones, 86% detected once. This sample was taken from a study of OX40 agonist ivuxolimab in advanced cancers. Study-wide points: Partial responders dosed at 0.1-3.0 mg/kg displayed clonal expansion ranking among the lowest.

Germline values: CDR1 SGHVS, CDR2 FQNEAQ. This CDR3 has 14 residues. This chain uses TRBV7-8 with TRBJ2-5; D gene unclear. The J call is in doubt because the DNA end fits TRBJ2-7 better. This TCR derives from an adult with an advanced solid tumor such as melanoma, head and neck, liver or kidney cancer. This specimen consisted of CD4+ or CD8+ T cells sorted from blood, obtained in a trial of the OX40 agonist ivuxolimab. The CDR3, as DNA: TGTGCCAGCAGCTTTCGGTCTGAAGGTTACGAGCAGTACTTC. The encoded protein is CASSFRSEGYEQYF.